This T cell receptor beta chain was recorded in a study of chemoradiotherapy in HPV16-positive cancers. Study-wide results and caveats: In HPV16-positive patients, HPV-responsive T-cell expansion tracked better recurrence-free survival. The functional HPV-specific definition rests on just a couple of HPV16-positive patients. Candidate HPV-specific clones and E7-related TCR motifs grew in tumor during treatment.

Repertoires were generated with immunoSEQ multiplex PCR, while TCRdb's copy carries only in-frame clones and drops some. The profile covers about 12,000 clones, with around 91% appearing a single time and roughly 2.6% taken by the ten largest. Concerning this clone: Its matching antigen is unknown.

Germline lookup yields CDR1 SGHDT and CDR2 YYEEEE. The CDR3 has 16 residues. Germline trimming cut 4 bases from V and 4 bases from J; bases unmatched to any gene: 6. The chain has TRBV5-6 and TRBJ2-3, with TRBD2 matching over 13 bases. The specimen was obtained from a patient who underwent chemoradiotherapy. This receptor was taken from a human donor with HPV-associated anogenital cancer. The CDR3 region has the DNA TGTGCCAGCAGCGGACCGGGACTAGCGGGATCAGATACGCAGTATTTT. Translated: CASSGPGLAGSDTQYF.